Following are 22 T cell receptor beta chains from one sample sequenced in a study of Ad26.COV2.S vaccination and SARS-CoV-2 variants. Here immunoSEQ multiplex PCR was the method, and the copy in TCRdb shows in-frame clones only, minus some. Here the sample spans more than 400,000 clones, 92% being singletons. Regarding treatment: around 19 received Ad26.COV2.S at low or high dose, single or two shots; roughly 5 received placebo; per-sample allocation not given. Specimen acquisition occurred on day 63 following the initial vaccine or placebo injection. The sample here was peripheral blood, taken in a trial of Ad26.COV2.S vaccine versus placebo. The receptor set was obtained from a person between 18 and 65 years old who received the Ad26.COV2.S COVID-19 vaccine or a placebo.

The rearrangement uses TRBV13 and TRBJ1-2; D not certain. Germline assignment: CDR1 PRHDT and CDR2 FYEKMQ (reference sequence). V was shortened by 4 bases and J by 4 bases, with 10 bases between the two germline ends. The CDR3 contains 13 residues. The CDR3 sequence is CASSSPNSYGYTF. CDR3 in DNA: TGTGCCAGCAGCTCACCTAACTCCTATGGCTACACCTTC.

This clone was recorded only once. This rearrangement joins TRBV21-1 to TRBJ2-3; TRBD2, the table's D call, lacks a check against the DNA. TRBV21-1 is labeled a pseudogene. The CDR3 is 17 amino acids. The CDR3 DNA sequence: TGTGCCAGCAGCTTACTGTCCCAGCGGGGAAGCACAGATACGCAGTATTTT. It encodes CASSLLSQRGSTDTQYF.

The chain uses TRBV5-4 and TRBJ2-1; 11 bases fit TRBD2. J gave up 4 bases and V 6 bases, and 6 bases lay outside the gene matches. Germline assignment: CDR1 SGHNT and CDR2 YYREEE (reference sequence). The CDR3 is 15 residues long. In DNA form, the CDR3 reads TGTGCCAGCACCGAGACTAGCGGGAATTACAATGAGCAGTTCTTC. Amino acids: CASTETSGNYNEQFF.

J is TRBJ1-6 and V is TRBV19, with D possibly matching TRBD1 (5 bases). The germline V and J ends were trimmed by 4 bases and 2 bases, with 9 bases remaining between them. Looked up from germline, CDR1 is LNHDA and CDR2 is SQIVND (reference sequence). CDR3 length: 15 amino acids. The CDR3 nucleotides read TGTGCCAGTAGTACGCAGGGCACCTATAATTCACCCCTCCACTTT. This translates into CASSTQGTYNSPLHF.

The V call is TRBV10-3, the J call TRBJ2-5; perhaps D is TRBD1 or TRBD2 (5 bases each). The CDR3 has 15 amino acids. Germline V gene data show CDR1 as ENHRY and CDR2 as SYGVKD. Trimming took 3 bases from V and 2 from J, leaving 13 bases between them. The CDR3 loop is CAISEVSGQQETQYF. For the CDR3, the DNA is TGTGCCATCAGTGAAGTTTCGGGGCAACAAGAGACCCAGTACTTC.

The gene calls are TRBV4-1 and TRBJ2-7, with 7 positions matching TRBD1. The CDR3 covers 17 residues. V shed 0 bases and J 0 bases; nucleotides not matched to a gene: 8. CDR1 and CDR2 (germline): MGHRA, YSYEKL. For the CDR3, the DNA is TGCGCCAGCAGCCAAGAGGTTCCAGGGGGTCCCTCCTACGAGCAGTACTTC. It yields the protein CASSQEVPGGPSYEQYF.

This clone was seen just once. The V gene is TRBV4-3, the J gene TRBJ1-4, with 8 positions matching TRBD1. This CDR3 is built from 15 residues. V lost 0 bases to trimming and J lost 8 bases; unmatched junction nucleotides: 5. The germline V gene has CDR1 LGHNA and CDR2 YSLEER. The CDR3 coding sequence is TGCGCCAGCAGCCAAGAAATGGGGACAGGCGAAAAACTGTTTTTT. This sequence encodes CASSQEMGTGEKLFF.

The CDR3 bases are TGTGCCAGCAGTTTAGCGCTAGGGGGCTACACCTTC. As protein: CASSLALGGYTF. The chain employs TRBV12-3 or TRBV12-4 and TRBJ1-2; D unresolved. Between the trimmed V and J ends, which lost 0 bases and 8 bases, there was a span of 7 bases. This CDR3 spans 12 amino acids.

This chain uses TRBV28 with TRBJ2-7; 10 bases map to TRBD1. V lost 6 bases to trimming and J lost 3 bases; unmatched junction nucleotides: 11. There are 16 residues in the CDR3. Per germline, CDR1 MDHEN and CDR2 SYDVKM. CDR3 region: CASSRPLGQGNYEQYF. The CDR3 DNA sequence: TGTGCCAGCAGCAGACCCTTGGGACAGGGGAACTACGAGCAGTACTTC.

The CDR3 region is CATSSGQGAHEQYF. In DNA form, the CDR3 reads TGTGCCACCAGTTCGGGACAGGGGGCGCATGAGCAGTACTTC. V gene TRBV24-1 combines with J gene TRBJ2-7, with 12 positions matching TRBD1. The CDR3 is made up of 14 amino acids. Unmatched junction bases numbered 6, after V lost 6 bases and J lost 7 bases. Germline CDR1 and CDR2: KGHDR and SFDVKD.

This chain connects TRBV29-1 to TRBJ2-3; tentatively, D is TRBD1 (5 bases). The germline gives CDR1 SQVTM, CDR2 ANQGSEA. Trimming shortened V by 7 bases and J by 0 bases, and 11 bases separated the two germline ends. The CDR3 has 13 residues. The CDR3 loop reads CSAQGISTDTQYF. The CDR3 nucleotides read TGCAGCGCCCAGGGAATTAGCACAGATACGCAGTATTTT.

CDR3 residues: CASRTAPGQGYYF. In nucleotides, the CDR3 is TGTGCCAGCAGGACTGCTCCGGGACAGGGTTACTATTTT. The chain joins TRBV28 to TRBJ1-3, with 9 bases that match TRBD1. Germline CDR1 is MDHEN and CDR2 is SYDVKM. The trim removed 6 bases at V and 16 bases at J, leaving 13 bases unmatched. The CDR3 runs to 13 residues. The full variable domain, in which reference TRBV28 and TRBJ1-3 provide the parts outside the CDR3, is DVKVTQSSRYLVKRTGEKVFLECVQDMDHENMFWYRQDPGLGLRLIYFSYDVKMKEKGDIPEGYSVSREKKERFSLILESASTNQTSMYLCASRTAPGQGYYFGEGSWLTVV.

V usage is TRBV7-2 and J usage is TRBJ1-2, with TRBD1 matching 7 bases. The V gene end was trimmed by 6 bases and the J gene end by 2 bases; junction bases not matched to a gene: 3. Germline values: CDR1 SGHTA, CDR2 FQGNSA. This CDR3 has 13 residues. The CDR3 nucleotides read TGTGCCAGCAGACCGACAGGGAACTATGGCTACACCTTC. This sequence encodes CASRPTGNYGYTF.

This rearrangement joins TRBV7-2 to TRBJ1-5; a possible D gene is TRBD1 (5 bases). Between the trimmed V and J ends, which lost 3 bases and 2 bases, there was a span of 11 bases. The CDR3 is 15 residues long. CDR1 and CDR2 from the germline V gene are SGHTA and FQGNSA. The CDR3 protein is CASSLGKQGNQPQHF. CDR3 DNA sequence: TGTGCCAGCAGCTTGGGGAAACAGGGCAATCAGCCCCAGCATTTT. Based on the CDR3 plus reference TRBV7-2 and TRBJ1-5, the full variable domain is GAGVSQSPSNKVTEKGKDVELRCDPISGHTALYWYRQSLGQGLEFLIYFQGNSAPDKSGLPSDRFSAERTGGSVSTLTIQRTQQEDSAVYLCASSLGKQGNQPQHFGDGTRLSIL.

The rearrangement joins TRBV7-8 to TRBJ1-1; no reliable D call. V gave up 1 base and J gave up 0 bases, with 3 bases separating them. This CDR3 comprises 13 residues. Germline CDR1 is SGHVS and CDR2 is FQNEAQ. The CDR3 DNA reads TGTGCCAGCAGCTTAGAGTTGAACACTGAAGCTTTCTTT. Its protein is CASSLELNTEAFF.

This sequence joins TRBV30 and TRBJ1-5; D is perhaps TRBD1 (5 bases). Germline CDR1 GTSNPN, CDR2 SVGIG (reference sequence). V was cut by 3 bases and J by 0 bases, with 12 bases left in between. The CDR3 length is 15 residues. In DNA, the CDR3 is TGTGCCTGGAGCTCCGGGACCCGTAGCAATCAGCCCCAGCATTTT. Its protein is CAWSSGTRSNQPQHF.

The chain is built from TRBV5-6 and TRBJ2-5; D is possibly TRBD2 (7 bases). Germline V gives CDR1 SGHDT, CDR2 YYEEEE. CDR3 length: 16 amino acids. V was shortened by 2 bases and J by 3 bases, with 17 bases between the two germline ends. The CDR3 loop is CASSFGYPGGEETQYF. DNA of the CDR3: TGTGCCAGCAGCTTTGGGTATCCGGGGGGCGAAGAGACCCAGTACTTC.

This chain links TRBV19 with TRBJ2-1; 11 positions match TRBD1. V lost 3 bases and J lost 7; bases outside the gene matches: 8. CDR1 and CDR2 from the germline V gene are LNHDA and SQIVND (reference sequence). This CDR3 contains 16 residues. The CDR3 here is CASSIRSGTGGNEQFF. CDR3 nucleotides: TGTGCCAGTAGTATTCGTAGCGGGACAGGGGGAAATGAGCAGTTCTTC.

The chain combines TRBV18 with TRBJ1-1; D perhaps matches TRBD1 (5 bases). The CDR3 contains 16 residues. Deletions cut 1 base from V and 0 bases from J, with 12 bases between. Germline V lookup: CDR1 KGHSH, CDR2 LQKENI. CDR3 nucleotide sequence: TGTGCCAGCTCACCACTCGCAGAGGGGATGAACACTGAAGCTTTCTTT. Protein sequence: CASSPLAEGMNTEAFF.

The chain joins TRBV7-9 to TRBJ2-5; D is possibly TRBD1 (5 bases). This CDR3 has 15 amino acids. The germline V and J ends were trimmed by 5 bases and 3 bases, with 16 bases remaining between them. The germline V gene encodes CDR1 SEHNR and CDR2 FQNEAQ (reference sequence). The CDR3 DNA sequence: TGTGCCAGCAGCCAAGGGGCCTACAGAGAAGAGACCCAGTACTTC. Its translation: CASSQGAYREETQYF.

The CDR3 DNA follows: TGTGCCAGCAGTGAATCCGGCGGGTATCAGCCCCAGCATTTT. Translation: CASSESGGYQPQHF. The chain combines TRBV2 with TRBJ1-5, with D unresolved. Trimming stripped 2 bases from V and 5 bases from J, with 10 bases between. CDR1 and CDR2 (germline): SNHLY, FYNNEI. CDR3 size: 14 residues. Based on the CDR3 plus reference TRBV2 and TRBJ1-5, the full variable domain is EPEVTQTPSHQVTQMGQEVILRCVPISNHLYFYWYRQILGQKVEFLVSFYNNEISEKSEIFDDQFSVERPDGSNFTLKIRSTKLEDSAMYFCASSESGGYQPQHFGDGTRLSIL.

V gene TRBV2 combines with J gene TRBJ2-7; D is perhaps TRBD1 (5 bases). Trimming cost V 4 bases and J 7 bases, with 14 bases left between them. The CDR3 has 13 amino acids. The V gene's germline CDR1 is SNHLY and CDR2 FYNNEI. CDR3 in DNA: TGTGCCAGCAGTGGGGGCGCCGCTACAGAGCAGTACTTC. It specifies CASSGGAATEQYF.